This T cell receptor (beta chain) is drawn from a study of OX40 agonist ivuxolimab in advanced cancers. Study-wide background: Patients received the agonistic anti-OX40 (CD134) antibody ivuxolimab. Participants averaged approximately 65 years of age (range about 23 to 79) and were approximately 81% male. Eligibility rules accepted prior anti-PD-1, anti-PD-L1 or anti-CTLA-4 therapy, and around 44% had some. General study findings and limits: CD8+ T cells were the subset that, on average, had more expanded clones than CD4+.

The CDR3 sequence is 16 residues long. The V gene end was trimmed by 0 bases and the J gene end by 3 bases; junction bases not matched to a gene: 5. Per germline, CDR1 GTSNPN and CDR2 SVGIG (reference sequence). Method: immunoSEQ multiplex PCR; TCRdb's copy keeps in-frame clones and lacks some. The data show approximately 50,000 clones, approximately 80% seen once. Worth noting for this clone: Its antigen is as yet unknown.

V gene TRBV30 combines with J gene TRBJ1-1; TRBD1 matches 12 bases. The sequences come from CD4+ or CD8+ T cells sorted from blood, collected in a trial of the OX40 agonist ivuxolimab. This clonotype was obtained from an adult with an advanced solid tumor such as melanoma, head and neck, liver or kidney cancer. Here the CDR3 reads CAWSVGTGGLDTEAFF. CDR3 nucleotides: TGTGCCTGGAGTGTCGGGACAGGGGGCCTGGACACTGAAGCTTTCTTT.